This T cell receptor beta chain was recovered during a study of glioma-infiltrating T cells after dendritic cell vaccination (dated by TCRdb to 2016 to 2017). About the full investigation: Of the approximately 15 glioblastoma patients in the cohort, all drawn from Phase I and II dendritic cell vaccination trials, 9 were newly diagnosed and 6 had recurrent disease. Patients received autologous tumor lysate-pulsed dendritic cell vaccination between the early 2000s and the early 2010s. The vaccine consisted of monocyte-derived dendritic cells cultured less than 9 days with IL-4 and GM-CSF, then pulsed overnight with autologous tumor lysate. Patients received three intradermal dendritic cell vaccine injections at biweekly intervals in the arm below the axilla. Deep sequencing of TCR beta CDR3 regions was used to quantify tumor-infiltrating lymphocyte content and compare tumor and blood repertoires in dendritic cell-vaccinated glioblastoma patients. TCR sequencing metrics, including TIL content and tumor-blood repertoire overlap, were correlated with survival after dendritic cell vaccination. Paper-wide results and their limitations: The cohort was small and heterogeneous, only a few patients had full blood and tumor sets, and even fewer had initial-recurrent tumor pairs. After dendritic cell vaccination, a higher estimated pretreatment TIL content predicted longer time to progression and overall survival. The response model built on TCR overlap across three groups was characterized as speculative, with prospective validation still needed. TCR clonality showed no direct relationship with survival, which suggests that a diverse polyclonal response may matter.

As for this clone: Its antigen has not been determined. Base qualities are missing; no much larger clone stands one base away.

The time point label, as the study defines it: after dendritic cell vaccination, including at tumor progression/relapse. Patients were selected for having adequate residual fresh-frozen tumor tissue and more than two years of available survival data. None of the glioblastoma patients carried an isocitrate dehydrogenase mutation, although molecular status otherwise varied. PBMC were collected before vaccination, two weeks after the third vaccination, and at tumor progression when it occurred. The Qiagen DNeasy Blood extraction Kit was used for extraction of genomic DNA. The CDR3, from cysteine to phenylalanine, totals 14 residues. Only the CDR3 DNA is retained, 42 bases long and in frame from the first base. Based on the germline V gene, the CDR1 and CDR2 sequences are LGHNA and YSLEER. V is shortened by 1 base, J by 8 bases, and the region joining them spans 12 bases. Using the immunoSEQ assay, TCRB CDR3 regions were amplified from roughly 2 micrograms of genomic DNA, or from all available DNA when less than that was on hand. For multiplex PCR, 60 forward primers for TCR V beta segments and 13 reverse primers for J beta segments were used. To estimate the number of reads per starting template, synthetic control templates were added to each sample at limiting dilution. The Illumina HiSeq System generated sequencing reads of 87 bp. Under the source paper's analysis protocol: PCR and sequencing errors were removed by merging closely related sequences with a nearest neighbor algorithm. TCR overlap was measured as the percentage of unique tumor TCR beta sequences that were also present in the peripheral blood of the same patient. TCRdb re-hosts the immuneACCESS table, in-frame sequences only. Its copies lack some clones; in the studies checked, an unresolved V gene accounts for under half of them, and the cause for the rest is not known. V, J and clone size are those of that table, while D and trimming were read from the DNA. The sample has 60,000 or so clones on record, 86% of them singletons. The ten largest clonotypes hold roughly 12% of the sample.

The sequence came from a human donor with glioblastoma. The sequence links TRBV4-3 to TRBJ2-1, with the D gene uncertain. This specimen was blood, taken after dendritic cell vaccination. CDR3 protein: CASSQGAGRDEQFF. The nucleotides are TGCGCCAGCAGCCAAGGAGCTGGTCGGGATGAGCAGTTCTTC.